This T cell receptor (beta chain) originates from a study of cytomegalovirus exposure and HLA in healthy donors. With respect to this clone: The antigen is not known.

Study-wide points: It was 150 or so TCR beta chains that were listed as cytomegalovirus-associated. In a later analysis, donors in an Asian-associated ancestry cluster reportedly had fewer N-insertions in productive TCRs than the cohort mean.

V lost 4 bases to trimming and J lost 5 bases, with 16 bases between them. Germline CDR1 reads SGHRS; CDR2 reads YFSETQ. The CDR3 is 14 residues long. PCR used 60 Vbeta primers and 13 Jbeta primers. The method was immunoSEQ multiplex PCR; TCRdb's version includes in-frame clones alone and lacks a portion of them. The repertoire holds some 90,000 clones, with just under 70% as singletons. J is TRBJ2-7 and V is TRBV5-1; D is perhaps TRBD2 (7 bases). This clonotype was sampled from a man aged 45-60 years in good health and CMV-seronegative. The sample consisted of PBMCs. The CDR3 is CASSPGGGENEQYF. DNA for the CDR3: TGCGCCAGCAGCCCTGGGGGGGGCGAAAACGAGCAGTACTTC.